The 22 T cell receptor beta chains reported below all come from one sample, sequenced in a study of T-cell reconstitution after alpha-beta-depleted transplantation in children. Library preparation (for TCRbeta) was performed with unique molecular identifiers. TCRdb passed the PCR reads through MiXCR, listing each CDR3 protein once. This sample has 170,000 or so distinct CDR3 sequences, with about 6.3% found just once. The specimen comprised PBMCs from the stem cell graft donor, sampled from the stem cell graft. These receptors all stem from a human donor who donated a stem cell graft to a child with Wiskott-Aldrich syndrome.

There are many counts of this clonotype. The chain combines TRBV20-1 with TRBJ2-7; TRBD1 or TRBD2 may be the D gene (5 bases each). Germline loops: CDR1 DFQATT, CDR2 SNEGSKA (reference sequence). V gave up 6 bases and J gave up 1 base, with 10 bases separating them. The CDR3 loop spans 12 amino acids. CDR3 sequence: CSAAGRSYEQYF. The CDR3 coding sequence is TGCAGTGCCGCAGGGAGATCCTACGAGCAGTACTTC.

This clonotype was seen more than once but under ten times. The chain couples TRBV7-9 to TRBJ2-3; 11 bases align to TRBD2. V lost 5 bases and J lost 3; bases outside the gene matches: 7. This CDR3 comprises 16 residues. The germline CDR1 and CDR2 sequences are SEHNR and FQNEAQ (reference sequence). In DNA form, the CDR3 reads TGTGCCAGCAGCCCCTCGACTAGCGGGGAGACAGATACGCAGTATTTT. This sequence encodes CASSPSTSGETDTQYF.

This clonotype was counted many times. The chain links TRBV20-1 to TRBJ2-7, with D hard to call. This CDR3 has 11 residues. V was cut by 3 bases and J by 5 bases, with 8 bases left in between. Germline assignment: CDR1 DFQATT and CDR2 SNEGSKA (reference sequence). CDR3 sequence reads: CSASVRNEQYF. In DNA, the CDR3 is TGCAGTGCTAGCGTACGGAACGAGCAGTACTTC.

The sample holds many counts of this clonotype. This chain connects TRBV11-2 to TRBJ2-7; 9 positions match TRBD2. This CDR3 is 16 amino acids long. Germline V gene sequence: CDR1 SGHAT, CDR2 FQNNGV. V lost 1 base and J lost 2; bases outside the gene matches: 6. CDR3: CASSLGRAGGTYEQYF. CDR3 DNA sequence: TGTGCCAGCAGCTTAGGGAGAGCGGGGGGTACCTACGAGCAGTACTTC. The whole variable domain, filled in from reference TRBV11-2 and TRBJ2-7, reads EAGVAQSPRYKIIEKRQSVAFWCNPISGHATLYWYQQILGQGPKLLIQFQNNGVVDDSQLPKDRFSAERLKGVDSTLKIQPAKLEDSAVYLCASSLGRAGGTYEQYFGPGTRLTVT.

This clonotype appeared a few times. J is TRBJ1-4 and V is TRBV10-3, with TRBD1 matching 7 bases. The CDR3 is 12 amino acids. From germline, CDR1 is ENHRY and CDR2 SYGVKD. V shed 4 bases and J 8 bases; nucleotides not matched to a gene: 1. CDR3 bases: TGTGCCATCAGTGGGGACAGAGAAAAACTGTTTTTT. Its translation: CAISGDREKLFF.

This chain joins TRBV12-3 or TRBV12-4 and TRBJ1-1; possibly TRBD1 for D (5 bases). The CDR3 consists of 16 residues. The ends were cut back, 8 bases at V and 1 base at J, with 20 bases in the middle. The CDR3 DNA reads TGTGCCAGCGCGTTTCAGACCGGGACTGGGAACACTGAAGCTTTCTTT. Residues: CASAFQTGTGNTEAFF.

The chain combines TRBV3-1 with TRBJ1-1; 8 positions agree with TRBD1. This CDR3 comprises 14 residues. CDR1 is LGHDT, CDR2 YNNKEL, per germline (reference sequence). Unmatched junction bases numbered 11, after V lost 5 bases and J lost 9 bases. As DNA, the CDR3 is TGTGCCAGCAGCGAGACCCGACAGGGGCGTCAAGCTTTCTTT. This codes for CASSETRQGRQAFF.

The gene calls are TRBV18 and TRBJ2-3, with D uncertain. The CDR3 consists of 14 residues. CDR1 and CDR2 from the germline V gene are KGHSH and LQKENI. V lost 3 bases and J lost 0, with 7 bases in between. Written as DNA, the CDR3 is TGTGCCAGCTCACCTTTGGATAGCACAGATACGCAGTATTTT. Encoded protein: CASSPLDSTDTQYF.

In this sample, this clonotype turned up many times. The chain links TRBV5-1 to TRBJ2-7; TRBD1 matches at 9 bases. This CDR3 contains 16 residues. The junction had 4 bases not matched to a gene; V was cut back by 0 bases and J by 0 bases. The germline gives CDR1 SGHRS, CDR2 YFSETQ. The DNA of the CDR3 is TGCGCCAGCAGCTTGGCCGGGACAGGGAGCTCCTACGAGCAGTACTTC. Translated, it gives CASSLAGTGSSYEQYF. Full variable domain (remainder filled in from reference TRBV5-1 and TRBJ2-7): KAGVTQTPRYLIKTRGQQVTLSCSPISGHRSVSWYQQTPGQGLQFLFEYFSETQRNKGNFPGRFSGRQFSNSRSEMNVSTLELGDSALYLCASSLAGTGSSYEQYFGPGTRLTVT.

This clonotype occurred a few times. This chain connects TRBV6-1 to TRBJ1-5, with D possibly being TRBD1 (6 bases). Germline lookup yields CDR1 MNHNS and CDR2 SASEGT. This CDR3 has 15 residues. V gave up 2 bases and J gave up 1 base, with 9 bases separating them. As DNA, the CDR3 is TGTGCCAGCAGTGAAAGAACAGGGAGCAATCAGCCCCAGCATTTT. Its translation: CASSERTGSNQPQHF.

There are many counts of this clonotype. This chain connects TRBV5-1 to TRBJ2-7, with TRBD1 matching over 10 bases. The length of the CDR3 is 17 residues. Germline values: CDR1 SGHRS, CDR2 YFSETQ. J was trimmed by 3 bases and V by 9 bases; bases with no gene match: 18. The CDR3 DNA follows: TGCGCCACCCTTCGTAGCAGAGTCGGGACAGGGGACTACGAGCAGTACTTC. Its protein product is CATLRSRVGTGDYEQYF.

The chain uses TRBV7-8 and TRBJ2-2; 10 positions match TRBD2. Trimming at V came to 3 bases and at J to 5 bases, leaving 3 bases not matched to a gene. Looked up from germline, CDR1 is SGHVS and CDR2 is FQNEAQ. This CDR3 is 15 amino acids long. The CDR3 DNA sequence: TGTGCCAGCAGCTTCAGCGGGGGGGTTACCGGGGAGCTGTTTTTT. It encodes CASSFSGGVTGELFF.

This clonotype was seen only a few times. The chain couples TRBV9 to TRBJ2-7, with 9 bases fitting TRBD1. Per the germline V gene, CDR1 is SGDLS and CDR2 is YYNGEE. This CDR3 spans 12 amino acids. Trimming took 7 bases from V and 5 from J; bases not matched to a gene: 4. The CDR3 DNA reads as TGTGCCAGCGCCCGGGACAGGGACGAGCAGTACTTC. Residues: CASARDRDEQYF.

This clonotype was counted at least ten times. The genes are TRBV19 and TRBJ2-3; no firm D call. Germline V gives CDR1 LNHDA, CDR2 SQIVND (reference sequence). The CDR3 spans 13 residues. Trimming shortened V by 1 base and J by 0 bases, and 2 bases separated the two germline ends. Written as DNA, the CDR3 is TGTGCCAGTAGTATAGGGAGCACAGATACGCAGTATTTT. Protein sequence: CASSIGSTDTQYF.

The chain couples TRBV14 to TRBJ2-7; D perhaps matches TRBD2 (6 bases). CDR3 length: 18 residues. V was shortened by 1 base and J by 3 bases, with 22 bases between the two germline ends. The germline V gene has CDR1 SGHDN and CDR2 FVKESK. CDR3 DNA: TGTGCCAGCAGCCAAGGGAGGGTCCATAGCGGCCCCTTCTACGAGCAGTACTTC. Its protein product is CASSQGRVHSGPFYEQYF. Full variable domain (rest looked up from reference TRBV14 and TRBJ2-7): EAGVTQFPSHSVIEKGQTVTLRCDPISGHDNLYWYRRVMGKEIKFLLHFVKESKQDESGMPNNRFLAERTGGTYSTLKVQPAELEDSGVYFCASSQGRVHSGPFYEQYFGPGTRLTVT.

This clonotype has only a few counts. The chain has TRBV27 and TRBJ1-6; 11 bases fit TRBD1. The V and J ends lost 3 bases and 8 bases, in that order; junction bases with no gene match: 6. The CDR3 consists of 16 residues. Looked up from germline, CDR1 is MNHEY and CDR2 is SMNVEV (reference sequence). This CDR3 is CASSFRTGGAYSPLHF. As DNA, the CDR3 is TGTGCCAGCAGTTTTCGGACAGGGGGCGCCTATTCACCCCTCCACTTT.

The chain recombines TRBV30 with TRBJ1-5; 8 positions match TRBD1. This CDR3 spans 13 amino acids. The germline CDR1 and CDR2 sequences are GTSNPN and SVGIG (reference sequence). With V trimmed by 1 base and J by 5 bases, 1 base remained unmatched. DNA of the CDR3: TGTGCCTGGAGTGCACAGGGGGATCAGCCCCAGCATTTT. It specifies CAWSAQGDQPQHF. Full variable domain (rest looked up from reference TRBV30 and TRBJ1-5): SQTIHQWPATLVQPVGSPLSLECTVEGTSNPNLYWYRQAAGRGLQLLFYSVGIGQISSEVPQNLSASRPQDRQFILSSKKLLLSDSGFYLCAWSAQGDQPQHFGDGTRLSIL.

This clonotype was detected ten times or more. V gene TRBV20-1 combines with J gene TRBJ2-3; no firm D call. V was cut by 1 base and J by 8 bases, with 16 bases left in between. The CDR3 totals 14 residues. Germline CDR1 and CDR2: DFQATT and SNEGSKA (reference sequence). In DNA form, the CDR3 reads TGCAGTGCTAGAGGTTTGAGGCAACTCGGTACGCAGTATTTT. Protein sequence: CSARGLRQLGTQYF.

This clonotype was seen many times. The chain links TRBV12-3 or TRBV12-4 to TRBJ1-5; D possibly corresponds to TRBD1 (6 bases). There are 15 residues in the CDR3. The germline V and J ends were trimmed by 8 bases and 5 bases, with 19 bases remaining between them. The CDR3 bases are TGTGCCAGCGTGCAAGGGGGGAAAGGCGATCAGCCCCAGCATTTT. It codes for CASVQGGKGDQPQHF.

The V and J genes are TRBV7-8 and TRBJ2-2; no reliable D call. The V gene lost 0 bases and the J gene lost 6 bases, with 23 bases spanning the gap. The CDR3 is 19 amino acids. CDR1 is SGHVS and CDR2 is FQNEAQ in the germline V gene. CDR3 sequence: CASSLATLRPGGIAGELFF. In DNA, the CDR3 is TGTGCCAGCAGCTTAGCCACGTTGAGGCCGGGTGGGATTGCCGGGGAGCTGTTTTTT.

This chain joins TRBV2 and TRBJ2-6; 11 nucleotides line up with TRBD1. J was trimmed by 0 bases and V by 11 bases; bases with no gene match: 12. The CDR3 is 18 amino acids. Looked up from germline, CDR1 is SNHLY and CDR2 is FYNNEI. The DNA of the CDR3 is TGTGCCCTCAGTACGGGACAGGGGGGCATCTCTGGGGCCAACGTCCTGACTTTC. It is translated as CALSTGQGGISGANVLTF. Full variable domain (outside the CDR3, taken from reference TRBV2 and TRBJ2-6): EPEVTQTPSHQVTQMGQEVILRCVPISNHLYFYWYRQILGQKVEFLVSFYNNEISEKSEIFDDQFSVERPDGSNFTLKIRSTKLEDSAMYFCALSTGQGGISGANVLTFGAGSRLTVL.

This clonotype was seen many times. The chain combines TRBV7-2 with TRBJ1-2; weak D call: TRBD1 (5 bases). This CDR3 is built from 13 residues. V lost 4 bases to trimming and J lost 7 bases, with 13 bases between them. The germline CDR1 and CDR2 sequences are SGHTA and FQGNSA. CDR3 DNA sequence: TGTGCCAGCAGCTCGAGGGGTTCGTTTGGCTACACCTTC. Protein sequence: CASSSRGSFGYTF. Looking up the rest from reference TRBV7-2 and TRBJ1-2 gives the full variable domain: GAGVSQSPSNKVTEKGKDVELRCDPISGHTALYWYRQSLGQGLEFLIYFQGNSAPDKSGLPSDRFSAERTGGSVSTLTIQRTQQEDSAVYLCASSSRGSFGYTFGSGTRLTVV.